The rows below give T cell receptor beta chains drawn from one sample of a study of blood T cell repertoires in COVID-19. The data were produced by immunoSEQ multiplex PCR, yet TCRdb's version contains in-frame clones alone and is incomplete. The sample has 300,000 or so clones, around 87% seen once. What was sequenced was peripheral blood. Every receptor here comes from a man in his 70s with acute or convalescent COVID-19. Each CDR3 is given without its conserved first and last residue. A D gene is named only where the DNA matches it firmly.

V gene,D gene,J gene,CDR3 protein
TRBV6-6,.,TRBJ2-4,ASSPHGGSLAKNIQY
TRBV28,.,TRBJ1-5,ASSQPIGVGSQH
TRBV5-1,TRBD1,TRBJ2-3,ASSGDRGTDTQY
TRBV5-1,TRBD1,TRBJ2-3,ASSLGQGLSTDTQY
TRBV7-2,TRBD1,TRBJ2-1,ASGQGNSYNEQF
TRBV19,.,TRBJ1-5,ASSGTGNQPQH
TRBV7-6,.,TRBJ1-2,ASSLQPNYGYT
TRBV6-5,TRBD2,TRBJ2-7,ASSYLASGLTYEQY
TRBV10-1,.,TRBJ2-7,ASSESMGQTSEQY
TRBV7-2,.,TRBJ2-7,ASSLARNYEQY
TRBV7-2,TRBD1,TRBJ1-1,ASRGTGGTEAF
TRBV9,.,TRBJ1-2,ASSPLEERGYT
TRBV2,TRBD1,TRBJ1-5,ASTQMGGQGVPQH
TRBV12-3/TRBV12-4,TRBD2,TRBJ2-5,ASSLSGGETQY
TRBV4-2,TRBD1,TRBJ2-7,ASSQDRGTGSHEQY
TRBV4-2,TRBD1,TRBJ1-4,ASSQGQGIEKLF
TRBV7-2,.,TRBJ2-3,ASSLEGVDTQY
TRBV6-2/TRBV6-3,.,TRBJ1-6,ASSLLGGSVSSPLH
TRBV7-2,TRBD2,TRBJ2-5,ASSSLAGGAKETQY
TRBV4-2,.,TRBJ1-4,ASSQEGGEKLF
TRBV3-1/TRBV3-2,TRBD1,TRBJ1-3,ASSPYSQGAGGNTIY
TRBV6-6,TRBD2,TRBJ2-6,ASSRGLAASGANVLT
TRBV4-3,.,TRBJ1-3,ASSQDRVAGNTIY
TRBV4-2,TRBD2,TRBJ2-7,ASSPTRWGSGSTYEQY
TRBV4-3,.,TRBJ2-5,ASSQEGRGEETQY
TRBV19,.,TRBJ2-3,ASSNANTDTQY
TRBV4-3,TRBD1,TRBJ2-3,ASSQDVARDRGQDTQY
TRBV5-4,.,TRBJ2-7,ASSLTGSYEQY
TRBV7-2,.,TRBJ1-3,ASSSGLGNTIY
TRBV2,TRBD1,TRBJ1-6,ASSRRGYREVSSYNSPLH
TRBV19,.,TRBJ1-5,ASGSTGFQPQH
TRBV7-8,TRBD2,TRBJ2-1,ASSLARTRDNEQF
TRBV19,TRBD2,TRBJ2-5,ATGAGNPGLAGDGETQY
TRBV27,TRBD1,TRBJ1-2,ASRSGQGALGYT
TRBV2,TRBD2,TRBJ2-1,ASSEGLALFNEQF
TRBV5-6,TRBD1,TRBJ1-4,ASSLMGQGNEKLF
TRBV10-1,.,TRBJ1-1,ASSEEHSYEAF
TRBV29-1,.,TRBJ2-2,SVGGLSANTGELF
TRBV20-1,.,TRBJ2-2,SASRVGELF
TRBV5-4,TRBD2,TRBJ2-1,ASRRTSGGPYNEQF
TRBV3-1/TRBV3-2,TRBD1,TRBJ1-4,ASSQDTTGDDEKLF
TRBV7-8,.,TRBJ2-3,ASSSQGTFTDTQY
TRBV3-1/TRBV3-2,.,TRBJ1-1,ASSQGPQVRGSTEAF
TRBV5-1,.,TRBJ2-5,ASSFNTRGETQY
TRBV29-1,TRBD1,TRBJ2-6,SVAGTGTAGANVLT
TRBV4-2,.,TRBJ1-3,ASSQSNSGNTIY
TRBV6-2/TRBV6-3,.,TRBJ1-1,ASSRTGSYTEAF
TRBV18,.,TRBJ1-2,ASSGPGQWVQSGYT
TRBV19,.,TRBJ2-1,ASSIDNGSEQF
TRBV5-1,.,TRBJ2-7,ASSLDRRYEQY